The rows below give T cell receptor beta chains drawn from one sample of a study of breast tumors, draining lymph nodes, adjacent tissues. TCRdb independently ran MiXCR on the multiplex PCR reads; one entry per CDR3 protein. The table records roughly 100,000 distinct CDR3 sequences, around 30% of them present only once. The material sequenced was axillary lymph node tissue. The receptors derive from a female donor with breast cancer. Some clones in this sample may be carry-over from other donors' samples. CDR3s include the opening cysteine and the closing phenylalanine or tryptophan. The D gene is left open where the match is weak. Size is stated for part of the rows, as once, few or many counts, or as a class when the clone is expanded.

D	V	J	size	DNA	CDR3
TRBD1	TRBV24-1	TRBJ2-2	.	TGTGCCACCAGTGACCGGGACAGAGCCTACACCGGGGAGCTGTTTTTT	CATSDRDRAYTGELFF
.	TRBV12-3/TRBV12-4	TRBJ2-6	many	TGTGCCAGCAGTTTAGAAAGATACTCTTCTGGGGCCAACGTCCTGACTTTC	CASSLERYSSGANVLTF
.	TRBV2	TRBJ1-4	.	TGTGCCAGCAGCGCCGAACGTCAGGGTTTGAATGAAAAACTGTTTTTT	CASSAERQGLNEKLFF
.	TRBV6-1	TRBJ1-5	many	TGTGCCAGCAGTGAAAATTCCCCAACTCCCCAGCATTTT	CASSENSPTPQHF
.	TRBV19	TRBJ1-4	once	TGTGCCAGTAGTACCGGGACAATATTAGAACTGTTTTTT	CASSTGTILELFF
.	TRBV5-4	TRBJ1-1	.	TGTGCCAGCAGCTTAGGGTTGGACACTGAAGCTTTCTTT	CASSLGLDTEAFF
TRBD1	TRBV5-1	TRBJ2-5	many	TGCGCCAGCAGCTACGGACAGGTCTTACAAGAGACCCAGTACTTC	CASSYGQVLQETQYF
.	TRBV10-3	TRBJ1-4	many	TGTGCCTCCAGGGAAAATGAAAAACTGTTTTTT	CASRENEKLFF
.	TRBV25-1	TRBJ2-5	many	TGTGCCAGCAGTCTCGCGAATGGGGAGACCCAGTACTTC	CASSLANGETQYF
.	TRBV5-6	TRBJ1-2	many	TGTGCCAGCAGCCGAAGGGGGGCCCGCGGTGGCTACACCTTC	CASSRRGARGGYTF
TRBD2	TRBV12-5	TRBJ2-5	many	TGTGCTAGTGGACCGCGAGCGGGGGCAAAGGAGACCCAGTACTTC	CASGPRAGAKETQYF
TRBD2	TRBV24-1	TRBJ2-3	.	TGTGCCACCAGTGACCCTGGACTAGCGGGAACAGATACGCAGTATTTT	CATSDPGLAGTDTQYF
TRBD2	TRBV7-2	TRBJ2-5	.	TGTGCCAGCAGCTCACTAGCGGGAGTGTCGGGAGAGACCCAGTACTTC	CASSSLAGVSGETQYF
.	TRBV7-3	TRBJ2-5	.	TGTGCCAGCAGCCTTCGGGCTAGTGCCCGGACGGGGCGGGAGACCCAGTACTTC	CASSLRASARTGRETQYF
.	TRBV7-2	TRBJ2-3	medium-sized	TGTGCCAGCAGCCCACACTACCCGGGGACAGATACGCAGTATTTT	CASSPHYPGTDTQYF
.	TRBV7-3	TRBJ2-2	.	TGTGCCAGCAGCCCCGGGACGAACACCAGGGAGCTGTTTTTT	CASSPGTNTRELFF
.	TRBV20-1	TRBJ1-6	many	TGCAGTGCTAGCACCAGGGGTTTCGATAATTCACCCCTCCACTTT	CSASTRGFDNSPLHF
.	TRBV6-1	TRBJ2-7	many	TGTGCCACCTCACGGGTTCGCGAGCAGTACTTC	CATSRVREQYF
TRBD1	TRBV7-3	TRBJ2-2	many	TGTGCCAGCAGCCTTAACAAAGGGACAGTGGGAACCGGGGAGCTGTTTTTT	CASSLNKGTVGTGELFF
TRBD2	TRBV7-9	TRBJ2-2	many	TGTGCCAGCAGCTCCTCGCGGGAGGGCCGGGCCGGGGAGCTGTTTTTT	CASSSSREGRAGELFF
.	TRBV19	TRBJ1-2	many	TGTGCCAGTAGTATAGACCCCCCCTGGACCTATGGCTACACCTTC	CASSIDPPWTYGYTF
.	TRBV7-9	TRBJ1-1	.	TGTGCCAGCAGAACCCGCCTCGGGGAAGCTTTCTTT	CASRTRLGEAFF
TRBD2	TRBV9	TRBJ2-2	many	TGTGCCAGCAGCGTAGAACTAGCGGGAGGCGCCGGGGAGCTGTTTTTT	CASSVELAGGAGELFF
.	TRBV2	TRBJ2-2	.	TGCGCCAGCAGTGATTACAGGACCCGCGGCGCCGGGGAGCTGTTTTTT	CASSDYRTRGAGELFF
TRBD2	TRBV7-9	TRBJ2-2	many	TGTGCCAGCAGCCTTGTTAGCGGGAAGGGTACCGGGGAGCTGTTTTTT	CASSLVSGKGTGELFF
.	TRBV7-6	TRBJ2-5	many	TGTGCCAGCAGCATTCGTGAGACCCAGTACTTC	CASSIRETQYF
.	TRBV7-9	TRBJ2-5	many	TGTGCCAGCAGCGTGGAGACCCAGTACTTC	CASSVETQYF
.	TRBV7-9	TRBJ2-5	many	TGTGCCAGCAGCCGGGACCACCAAGAGACCCAGTACTTC	CASSRDHQETQYF
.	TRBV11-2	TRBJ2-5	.	TGTGCCAGCAGCTCAGGACTGATACAAGAGACCTGGTACTTC	CASSSGLIQETWYF
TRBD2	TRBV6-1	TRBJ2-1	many	TGTGCCAGCAGCGAACTAGCGGGAGGCGTCAATGAGCAGTTCTTC	CASSELAGGVNEQFF
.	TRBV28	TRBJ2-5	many	TGTGCCAGCAGTGGAGAGACCCAGTACTTC	CASSGETQYF
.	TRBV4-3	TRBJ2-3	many	TGCGCCAGCAGCCGCTTACTAGTATCAGATACGCAGTATTTT	CASSRLLVSDTQYF
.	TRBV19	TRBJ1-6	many	TGTGCCAGTAGTATTCGTAATTCACCCCTCCACTTT	CASSIRNSPLHF
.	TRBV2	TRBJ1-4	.	.	CASSRLAAGYNEQFFGPGGEKLFF
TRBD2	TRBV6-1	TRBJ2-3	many	TGTGCCAGCAGTCTCCGACTAGCGGGAGCATCATCACCTACGCAGTATTTT	CASSLRLAGASSPTQYF
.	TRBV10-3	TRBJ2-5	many	TGTGCCATCCGAACTGGGGTTGGAGAGACCCAGTACTTC	CAIRTGVGETQYF
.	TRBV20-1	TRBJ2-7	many	TGCAGTGTCCTCACAGATTTCTCCTACGAGCAGTACTTC	CSVLTDFSYEQYF
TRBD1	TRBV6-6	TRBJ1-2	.	TGTGCCAGCCAGGGGGGGTATGGCTACACCTTC	CASQGGYGYTF
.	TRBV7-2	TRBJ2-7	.	TGTGCCAGCAGCGGGGGCCACGAGCAGTACTTC	CASSGGHEQYF
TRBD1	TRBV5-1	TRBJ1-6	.	TGCGCCAGCAGCTTCGGTTACCAGCGGGGACAGCCTAATTCACCCCTCCACTTT	CASSFGYQRGQPNSPLHF
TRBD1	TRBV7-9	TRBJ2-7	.	TGTGCCAGCAGCTTAGTAGGACAGGGGGGGGAGCAGTACTTC	CASSLVGQGGEQYF
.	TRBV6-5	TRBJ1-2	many	TGTGCCAGCAGTTACGGCTTGGACGGTAACTATGGCTACACCTTC	CASSYGLDGNYGYTF
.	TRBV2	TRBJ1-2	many	TGTGCCACCACGCCGGGTGGCTATGGCTACACCTTC	CATTPGGYGYTF
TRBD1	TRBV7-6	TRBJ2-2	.	TGTGCCAGCAGCTTGGGACAGGGGGACACCGGGGAGCTGTTTTTT	CASSLGQGDTGELFF